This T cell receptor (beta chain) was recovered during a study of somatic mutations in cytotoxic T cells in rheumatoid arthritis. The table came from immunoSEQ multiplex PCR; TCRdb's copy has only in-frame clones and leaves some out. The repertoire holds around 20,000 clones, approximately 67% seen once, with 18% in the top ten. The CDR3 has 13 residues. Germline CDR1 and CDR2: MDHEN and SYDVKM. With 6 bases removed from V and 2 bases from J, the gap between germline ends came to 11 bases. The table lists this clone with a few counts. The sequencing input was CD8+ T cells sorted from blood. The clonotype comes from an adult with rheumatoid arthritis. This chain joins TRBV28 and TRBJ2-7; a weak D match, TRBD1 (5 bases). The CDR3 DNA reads TGTGCCAGCAGCCTAGGGGTTACCTACGAGCAGTACTTC. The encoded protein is CASSLGVTYEQYF.